Presented here are 6 T cell receptor beta chains from one specimen sequenced in a study of blood T cell repertoires in COVID-19. The method was immunoSEQ multiplex PCR; TCRdb's version includes in-frame clones alone and lacks a portion of them. Found here are around 83,000 clones, roughly 89% of them singletons; the top ten hold around a quarter. The sequencing sample was made of peripheral blood. These receptors all come from a man aged 50-60 years with active or convalescent COVID-19.

The chain couples TRBV14 to TRBJ2-3; 14 bases match TRBD2. Germline V gives CDR1 SGHDN, CDR2 FVKESK. Trimming cost V 2 bases and J 12 bases; bases outside gene matches: 10. The CDR3 runs to 16 residues. The CDR3 DNA reads TGTGCCAGCAGCCAATTCCGACTAGCGGGGGGGACTCCCCAGTATTTT. As protein: CASSQFRLAGGTPQYF.

This chain connects TRBV5-5 to TRBJ1-4, with 7 bases aligning to TRBD1. The ends lost 4 bases at V and 5 bases at J; junction bases unmatched: 5. CDR3 length equals 14 residues. CDR1 and CDR2 (germline): SGHKS, YYEKEE (reference sequence). The CDR3 loop is CASSVVTGNEKLFF. The CDR3 nucleotides read TGTGCCAGCAGCGTAGTGACAGGGAATGAAAAACTGTTTTTT.

This clone was detected only once. The CDR3 is CSVESSGSTDTQYF. In DNA, the CDR3 is TGCAGCGTTGAGTCTTCGGGGAGCACAGATACGCAGTATTTT. The chain employs TRBV29-1 and TRBJ2-3; D perhaps matches TRBD2 (5 bases). Germline values: CDR1 SQVTM, CDR2 ANQGSEA. The V gene lost 3 bases and the J gene lost 0 bases, with 10 bases spanning the gap. This CDR3 contains 14 residues.

This chain joins TRBV4-2 and TRBJ2-2, with D unclear. The CDR3 is 14 amino acids. The germline gives CDR1 LGHNA, CDR2 YNFKEQ. The V and J ends lost 4 bases and 6 bases respectively, with 12 bases between them. CDR3 nucleotides: TGTGCCAGCAGCCTAACTGAGGTTTCCGGGGAGCTGTTTTTT. Its protein is CASSLTEVSGELFF.

V gene TRBV4-1 combines with J gene TRBJ2-7; a possible D gene is TRBD2 (6 bases). This CDR3 is 18 amino acids long. The germline gives CDR1 MGHRA, CDR2 YSYEKL. V was shortened by 0 bases and J by 3 bases, with 21 bases between the two germline ends. Here the CDR3 reads CASSQDRWGESQDYEQYF. CDR3 coding DNA: TGCGCCAGCAGCCAAGATAGGTGGGGGGAGTCCCAAGACTACGAGCAGTACTTC.

This chain links TRBV5-1 with TRBJ2-1; 7 nucleotides agree with TRBD1. J lost 5 bases, V lost 0 bases, and 2 bases had no gene match. The CDR3 extends over 14 amino acids. Germline CDR1 and CDR2: SGHRS and YFSETQ. CDR3 coding DNA: TGCGCCAGCAGCTTGGACAGGGGTAACAATGAGCAGTTCTTC. This encodes CASSLDRGNNEQFF.